This T cell receptor (beta chain) was recovered during a study of T cells in Graves' hyperthyroidism and ophthalmopathy. Study-level points and caveats: Most clonotypes expanded in thyroid above 0.001 were likewise present in blood.

Amplified TCR beta CDR3 regions derived from RNA transcripts. HTBI primers were the set used in a first-round RT-PCR of the TCR CDR3. TCRdb re-called the multiplex PCR reads through MiXCR, storing one row per CDR3 protein. The sample shows around 290,000 distinct CDR3 sequences, about a sixth of them seen only once. Patients with uncontrolled infections, other autoimmune diseases, pregnancy or lactation were excluded. Out of over 9 ml of fresh peripheral blood came the PBMCs. This clonotype was observed a few times. The antigen remains undetermined. Germline V gene lookup returns CDR1 KGHSH and CDR2 LQKENI. V was pared by 3 bases and J by 2 bases, with 8 bases of the junction left unmatched. This CDR3 has 18 residues.

V and J are TRBV18 and TRBJ1-3; 12 bases match TRBD1. The TCR comes from a woman in her fifties or sixties with Graves' ophthalmopathy. The sequencing input was blood. In DNA form, the CDR3 reads TGTGCCAGCTCACCGACGGCCGGGACAGGGGGCACTGGAAACACCATATATTTT. Its translation: CASSPTAGTGGTGNTIYF.